The 27 T cell receptor beta chains presented below share a single source sample, sequenced in a study of blood T cell repertoires in COVID-19. Only in-frame clones appear in the TCRdb table, and some are missing; sequencing was by immunoSEQ multiplex PCR. The table has around 120,000 clones, under 80% seen once. Sample: peripheral blood. Receptors were obtained from a man aged 70 or older with acute or convalescent COVID-19.

The chain joins TRBV19 to TRBJ2-4; D is uncertain. Germline CDR1 LNHDA, CDR2 SQIVND (reference sequence). The V end lost 2 bases, the J end lost 4 bases, and 9 bases lay between the germline ends. CDR3 size: 14 residues. The CDR3 DNA is TGTGCCAGTAGTATACGAGACAAGAAAAACATTCAGTACTTC. This sequence encodes CASSIRDKKNIQYF. Supplemented by reference TRBV19 and TRBJ2-4, the full variable domain reads DGGITQSPKYLFRKEGQNVTLSCEQNLNHDAMYWYRQDPGQGLRLIYYSQIVNDFQKGDIAEGYSVSREKKESFPLTVTSAQKNPTAFYLCASSIRDKKNIQYFGAGTRLSVL.

In its sample, this clone was seen many times. V is TRBV10-1 and J is TRBJ1-4; 7 positions match TRBD1. V was pared by 2 bases and J by 8 bases, with 8 bases of the junction left unmatched. This CDR3 comprises 15 residues. Looked up from germline, CDR1 is WNHNN and CDR2 is SYGVQD (reference sequence). CDR3 in DNA: TGCGCCAGCAGTGAGCAACAGGGGTTATACGAAAAACTGTTTTTT. This sequence encodes CASSEQQGLYEKLFF.

This chain links TRBV5-1 with TRBJ2-1; perhaps TRBD1 as D (6 bases). The CDR3 consists of 16 residues. The germline V gene has CDR1 SGHRS and CDR2 YFSETQ. Trimming pared 2 bases from V and 1 base from J, leaving 13 bases between. CDR3 DNA sequence: TGCGCCAGCAGCTTTGGTCCACAGGGATCCTACAATGAGCAGTTCTTC. Protein sequence: CASSFGPQGSYNEQFF.

This clone has just a few counts. V and J are TRBV5-6 and TRBJ1-1; 10 bases line up with TRBD1. The CDR3 is 14 residues long. Trimming removed 3 bases from V and 3 bases from J; junction bases left unmatched: 2. Germline-derived CDR1 and CDR2 are SGHDT and YYEEEE. CDR3 in amino acids: CASSSGQGYTEAFF. DNA for the CDR3: TGTGCCAGCAGCTCGGGACAGGGGTACACTGAAGCTTTCTTT.

The V and J genes are TRBV7-2 and TRBJ2-4, with 7 bases lining up with TRBD2. CDR3 length equals 13 residues. Germline CDR1 is SGHTA and CDR2 is FQGNSA. V shed 10 bases, J shed 1 base, and the junction held 4 bases outside the gene matches. In DNA, the CDR3 is TGTGCCACCGCCGGGGGGGCCAAAAACATTCAGTACTTC. This gives the protein CATAGGAKNIQYF. The entire variable domain, with the rest obtained from reference TRBV7-2 and TRBJ2-4, is as follows: GAGVSQSPSNKVTEKGKDVELRCDPISGHTALYWYRQSLGQGLEFLIYFQGNSAPDKSGLPSDRFSAERTGGSVSTLTIQRTQQEDSAVYLCATAGGAKNIQYFGAGTRLSVL.

This clone was picked up a small number of times. The CDR3 here is CASSPGVGEQYF. The CDR3 coding sequence is TGTGCCAGCAGCCCCGGAGTGGGCGAGCAGTACTTC. The chain joins TRBV6-2 or TRBV6-3 to TRBJ2-7; D is unresolved. V was clipped by 6 bases and J by 6 bases, with 12 bases between them. The CDR3 extends over 12 amino acids. The V gene's germline CDR1 is MNHEY and CDR2 SVGEGT.

V and J are TRBV5-6 and TRBJ1-2, with TRBD1 as a possible D gene (6 bases). Germline lookup yields CDR1 SGHDT and CDR2 YYEEEE. Between the trimmed V and J ends, which lost 4 bases and 2 bases, there was a span of 12 bases. This CDR3 comprises 14 residues. The chain's CDR3 is CASSPQTGNYGYTF. CDR3 coding DNA: TGTGCCAGCAGCCCACAGACAGGAAACTATGGCTACACCTTC.

With respect to this clone: One junction end does not reproduce the germline sequence, and a read error may be involved. V usage is TRBV16 and J usage is TRBJ2-7, with D possibly matching TRBD2 (6 bases). This CDR3 is built from 13 residues. Per the germline V gene, CDR1 is KGHSY and CDR2 is FQNENV. CDR3 nucleotide sequence: TGTGCCAGCCGACTAGACTCCTCCTCCGAGCAGTACTTC. This encodes CASRLDSSSEQYF.

DNA for the CDR3: TGTGCCAGCAGCCAAGACTCAGTTGGCAATCAGCCCCAGCATTTT. This translates into CASSQDSVGNQPQHF. The gene calls are TRBV3-1 (or the pseudogene TRBV3-2) and TRBJ1-5; D is ambiguous. The CDR3 length is 15 residues. Germline CDR1 is LGHDT and CDR2 is YNNKEL (reference sequence). The V gene lost 0 bases and the J gene lost 2 bases, with 8 bases spanning the gap.

The rearrangement uses TRBV15 and TRBJ2-1, with D maybe TRBD1 (6 bases). The ends were cut back, 1 base at V and 8 bases at J, with 24 bases in the middle. The length of the CDR3 is 18 residues. CDR1 and CDR2 (germline): LNHNV, YYDKDF (reference sequence). As DNA, the CDR3 is TGTGCCACCAGCAGAGGCGCCTTGGGACACATACAGGCCGATGAGCAGTTCTTC. Its protein is CATSRGALGHIQADEQFF.

The gene calls are TRBV7-2 and TRBJ2-5; 9 nucleotides line up with TRBD2. The V and J ends lost 4 bases and 4 bases, in that order; junction bases with no gene match: 10. The germline CDR1 and CDR2 sequences are SGHTA and FQGNSA. The CDR3 contains 16 residues. CDR3 loop: CASSSSATSGAETQYF. CDR3 bases: TGTGCCAGCAGCTCCTCTGCGACTAGCGGTGCAGAGACCCAGTACTTC. The full variable domain, with the rest looked up from reference TRBV7-2 and TRBJ2-5, is GAGVSQSPSNKVTEKGKDVELRCDPISGHTALYWYRQSLGQGLEFLIYFQGNSAPDKSGLPSDRFSAERTGGSVSTLTIQRTQQEDSAVYLCASSSSATSGAETQYFGPGTRLLVL.

V is TRBV18 and J is TRBJ2-5; 8 positions match TRBD1. CDR3 size: 18 residues. V lost 1 base and J lost 1; bases outside the gene matches: 11. Per germline, CDR1 KGHSH and CDR2 LQKENI. In DNA, the CDR3 is TGTGCCAGCTCACCACGACCGGCAGGGGGCGTGAGCCAAGAGACCCAGTACTTC. This codes for CASSPRPAGGVSQETQYF. Full variable domain (remainder filled in from reference TRBV18 and TRBJ2-5): NAGVMQNPRHLVRRRGQEARLRCSPMKGHSHVYWYRQLPEEGLKFMVYLQKENIIDESGMPKERFSAEFPKEGPSILRIQQVVRGDSAAYFCASSPRPAGGVSQETQYFGPGTRLLVL.

V and J are TRBV12-5 and TRBJ2-5; 8 bases match TRBD2. The V and J ends lost 5 bases and 4 bases, in that order; junction bases with no gene match: 9. Germline assignment: CDR1 LGHNT and CDR2 FRNRAP. This CDR3 has 15 residues. CDR3 sequence: CASGPGGAGRETQYF. DNA of the CDR3: TGTGCTAGTGGTCCGGGGGGGGCAGGGCGAGAGACCCAGTACTTC.

V and J are TRBV5-1 and TRBJ2-5; no clear D gene. The V and J ends lost 4 bases and 1 base respectively, with 14 bases between them. The V gene's germline CDR1 is SGHRS and CDR2 YFSETQ. The CDR3 extends over 15 amino acids. CDR3 loop: CASSPLQALQETQYF. In DNA, the CDR3 is TGCGCCAGCAGCCCCCTCCAGGCTCTCCAAGAGACCCAGTACTTC.

Notes on this clone: Other DNA sequences in the same sample also yield this CDR3. The chain recombines TRBV18 with TRBJ1-1, with 9 positions matching TRBD1. The junction had 6 bases not matched to a gene; V was cut back by 6 bases and J by 4 bases. Germline CDR1 and CDR2: KGHSH and LQKENI. There are 14 residues in the CDR3. CDR3 protein: CASSQDRGFTEAFF. DNA of the CDR3: TGTGCCAGCTCGCAGGACAGGGGTTTCACTGAAGCTTTCTTT.

V gene TRBV5-6 combines with J gene TRBJ2-4; tentatively, D is TRBD2 (6 bases). This CDR3 comprises 18 residues. The V and J ends lost 1 base and 0 bases respectively, with 17 bases between them. Germline CDR1 SGHDT, CDR2 YYEEEE. The CDR3 here is CASSLTSRGNLAKNIQYF. CDR3 DNA: TGTGCCAGCAGCTTGACTTCTCGGGGGAATCTAGCCAAAAACATTCAGTACTTC. The full variable domain, its missing parts supplied by reference TRBV5-6 and TRBJ2-4, is DAGVTQSPTHLIKTRGQQVTLRCSPKSGHDTVSWYQQALGQGPQFIFQYYEEEERQRGNFPDRFSGHQFPNYSSELNVNALLLGDSALYLCASSLTSRGNLAKNIQYFGAGTRLSVL.

The chain carries TRBV6-2 or TRBV6-3 and TRBJ1-6; 7 bases line up with TRBD1. Losses at the gene ends were 2 bases for V and 6 bases for J; bases not matched to a gene: 4. The CDR3 is 15 residues long. Germline CDR1 is MNHEY and CDR2 is SVGEGT. The CDR3 region has the DNA TGTGCCAGCAGTTACACCGGGACAGTTAATTCACCCCTCCACTTT. Amino acid sequence: CASSYTGTVNSPLHF.

Written as DNA, the CDR3 is TGCGCCAGCAGCTTGGGTGCGGTATTAAACACTGAAGCTTTCTTT. Its translation is CASSLGAVLNTEAFF. This chain uses TRBV5-1 with TRBJ1-1; no clear D gene. The CDR3 consists of 15 residues. The V gene's germline CDR1 is SGHRS and CDR2 YFSETQ. The V and J ends lost 0 bases and 2 bases respectively, with 11 bases between them.

The chain combines TRBV7-8 with TRBJ2-2, with a weak D call TRBD1 (6 bases). V was clipped by 5 bases and J by 2 bases, with 12 bases between them. This CDR3 region has 15 residues. CDR1 and CDR2 from the germline V gene are SGHVS and FQNEAQ. In DNA form, the CDR3 reads TGTGCCAGCAGCCGGACAGATGATAACACCGGGGAGCTGTTTTTT. Translation gives CASSRTDDNTGELFF.

The chain couples TRBV30 to TRBJ1-2; 10 positions agree with TRBD1. Germline V lookup: CDR1 GTSNPN, CDR2 SVGIG (reference sequence). The V and J ends lost 3 bases and 0 bases, in that order; junction bases with no gene match: 4. This CDR3 comprises 15 residues. CDR3: CAWRRQGATNYGYTF. CDR3 nucleotide sequence: TGTGCCTGGAGGCGACAGGGGGCAACTAACTATGGCTACACCTTC.

This rearrangement joins TRBV19 to TRBJ1-6; D might be TRBD1 (5 bases). CDR1 is LNHDA and CDR2 is SQIVND in the germline V gene (reference sequence). V was pared by 10 bases and J by 7 bases, with 17 bases between. The CDR3 loop spans 14 amino acids. The CDR3 region has the DNA TGTGCCACAAAGGCCAGACAGCAAAATTCACCCCTCCACTTT. Translated: CATKARQQNSPLHF.

This chain joins TRBV5-6 and TRBJ1-2; D is ambiguous. The CDR3 length is 15 residues. Trimming left V 3 bases short and J 0 bases short, with 12 bases between. Germline V gives CDR1 SGHDT, CDR2 YYEEEE. CDR3 region: CASSSRPGSNYGYTF. For the CDR3, the DNA is TGTGCCAGCAGCTCGAGACCGGGGTCTAACTATGGCTACACCTTC.

This clone showed up just a few times. The chain uses TRBV19 and TRBJ1-5; 8 bases agree with TRBD1. CDR1 and CDR2 (germline): LNHDA, SQIVND (reference sequence). The CDR3 sequence is 15 residues long. V was pared by 7 bases and J by 7 bases, with 12 bases of the junction left unmatched. The CDR3 loop reads CASTPTSGGRQPQHF. CDR3 coding DNA: TGTGCCAGTACTCCAACCTCAGGGGGCAGGCAGCCCCAGCATTTT.

CDR3 in amino acids: CASTSLGTGGDTEAFF. DNA for the CDR3: TGTGCCAGTACCTCCCTCGGGACAGGCGGGGACACTGAAGCTTTCTTT. The genes are TRBV19 and TRBJ1-1, with 8 nucleotides matching TRBD1. The germline V gene encodes CDR1 LNHDA and CDR2 SQIVND (reference sequence). Trimming at V came to 7 bases and at J to 3 bases, leaving 13 bases not matched to a gene. The CDR3 is made up of 16 amino acids. Full variable domain (missing parts from reference TRBV19 and TRBJ1-1): DGGITQSPKYLFRKEGQNVTLSCEQNLNHDAMYWYRQDPGQGLRLIYYSQIVNDFQKGDIAEGYSVSREKKESFPLTVTSAQKNPTAFYLCASTSLGTGGDTEAFFGQGTRLTVV.

The chain recombines TRBV18 with TRBJ2-1, with 11 bases lining up with TRBD2. Germline lookup yields CDR1 KGHSH and CDR2 LQKENI. V lost 2 bases, J lost 3 bases, and 3 bases stayed unmatched. The CDR3 loop spans 16 amino acids. The CDR3 reads CASSPTSGGHYNEQFF. CDR3 bases: TGTGCCAGCTCACCAACTAGCGGGGGACACTACAATGAGCAGTTCTTC.

The chain links TRBV5-1 to TRBJ1-6; D is ambiguous. This CDR3 contains 13 residues. Trimming took off 4 bases at V and 8 bases at J, with 10 bases between the two ends. CDR1 SGHRS and CDR2 YFSETQ come from the germline V gene. Here the CDR3 reads CASSKERDSPLHF. For the CDR3, the DNA is TGCGCCAGCAGCAAAGAGAGGGATTCACCCCTCCACTTT.

J is TRBJ2-7 and V is TRBV12-3 or TRBV12-4; no reliable D call. V dropped 8 bases and J dropped 5 bases, with 16 bases sitting between them. CDR3 length equals 13 residues. Here the CDR3 reads CASSPRGSHEQYF. As DNA, the CDR3 is TGTGCCAGCTCCCCCCGAGGAAGCCACGAGCAGTACTTC.